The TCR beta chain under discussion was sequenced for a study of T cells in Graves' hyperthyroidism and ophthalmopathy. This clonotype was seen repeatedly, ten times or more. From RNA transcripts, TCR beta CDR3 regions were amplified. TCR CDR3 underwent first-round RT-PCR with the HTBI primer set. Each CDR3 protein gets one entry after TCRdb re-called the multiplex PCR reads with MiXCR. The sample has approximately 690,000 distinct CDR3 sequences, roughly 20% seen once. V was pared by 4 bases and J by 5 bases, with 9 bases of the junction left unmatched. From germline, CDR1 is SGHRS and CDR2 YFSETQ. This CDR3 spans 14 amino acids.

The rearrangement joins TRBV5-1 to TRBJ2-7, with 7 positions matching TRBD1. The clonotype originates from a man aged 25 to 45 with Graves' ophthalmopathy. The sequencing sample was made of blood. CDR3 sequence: CASSPGQRLNEQYF. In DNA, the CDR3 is TGCGCCAGCAGCCCGGGACAGCGGTTGAACGAGCAGTACTTC.